Listed below are T cell receptor beta chains from one sample, sequenced in a study of T cell changes during pregnancy in multiple sclerosis. The method was immunoSEQ multiplex PCR; TCRdb's version includes in-frame clones alone and lacks a portion of them. This table holds roughly 70,000 clones, roughly 92% found once. This sample comprised peripheral blood, obtained in the third trimester of pregnancy. The receptors come from a female donor with multiple sclerosis, enrolled in a pregnancy study. CDR3s include the opening cysteine and the closing phenylalanine or tryptophan. The order of the fields is J gene, clone size, V gene, D gene, CDR3 protein, CDR3 DNA. D genes are given only for firm matches. The size field is filled for only some rows; it gives once, few, many or a size class.

J: TRBJ2-1
size: -
V: TRBV6-5
D: TRBD2
CDR3: CASNPTGTSYNEQFF
DNA: TGTGCCAGCAACCCTACCGGGACTAGTTACAATGAGCAGTTCTTC

J: TRBJ2-2
size: -
V: TRBV19
D: TRBD1
CDR3: CASIIGGQGARTGELFF
DNA: TGTGCCAGTATTATAGGGGGACAGGGGGCGAGAACCGGGGAGCTGTTTTTT

J: TRBJ2-1
size: -
V: TRBV7-3
D: TRBD2
CDR3: CASSLTSGRINEQFF
DNA: TGTGCCAGCAGCTTAACTAGCGGGAGGATCAATGAGCAGTTCTTC

J: TRBJ2-1
size: -
V: TRBV7-8
D: TRBD1
CDR3: CASSSWTGDNEQFF
DNA: TGTGCCAGCAGCTCCTGGACAGGGGACAATGAGCAGTTCTTC

J: TRBJ2-7
size: -
V: TRBV11-3
D: -
CDR3: CASSLGGSSYEQYF
DNA: TGTGCCAGCAGCTTAGGTGGCAGCTCCTACGAGCAGTACTTC

J: TRBJ2-5
size: once
V: TRBV14
D: -
CDR3: CASSFRTTSETQYF
DNA: TGTGCCAGCAGTTTTAGGACTACCTCGGAGACCCAGTACTTC

J: TRBJ2-2
size: -
V: TRBV11-2
D: -
CDR3: CASRELNTGELFF
DNA: TGTGCCAGCCGGGAATTGAACACCGGGGAGCTGTTTTTT

J: TRBJ2-1
size: -
V: TRBV28
D: TRBD2
CDR3: CASSPSGKSYNEQFF
DNA: TGTGCCAGCAGCCCTAGCGGGAAATCCTACAATGAGCAGTTCTTC

J: TRBJ2-7
size: -
V: TRBV4-1
D: -
CDR3: CASSQAGGSYEQYF
DNA: TGCGCCAGCAGCCAAGCCGGGGGCTCCTACGAGCAGTACTTC

J: TRBJ2-1
size: -
V: TRBV5-4
D: TRBD2
CDR3: CASSSGLASNEQFF
DNA: TGTGCCAGCAGCTCGGGACTAGCGTCCAATGAGCAGTTCTTC

J: TRBJ2-5
size: once
V: TRBV28
D: TRBD1
CDR3: CASSSSTGRKTQYF
DNA: TGTGCCAGCAGTTCGTCGACAGGGAGAAAGACCCAGTACTTC

J: TRBJ1-3
size: -
V: TRBV28
D: TRBD1
CDR3: CASSSNSGTGTAGNTIYF
DNA: TGTGCCAGCAGTAGCAATTCCGGGACAGGTACAGCTGGAAACACCATATATTTT

J: TRBJ2-3
size: -
V: TRBV5-1
D: TRBD1
CDR3: CASSFGTDLTDTQYF
DNA: TGCGCCAGCAGCTTTGGGACAGACCTTACAGATACGCAGTATTTT

J: TRBJ2-1
size: -
V: TRBV7-9
D: TRBD1
CDR3: CASSDPPGTGVRSEQFF
DNA: TGTGCCAGCAGCGACCCCCCCGGGACAGGGGTCCGGAGTGAGCAGTTCTTC

J: TRBJ2-6
size: -
V: TRBV7-2
D: -
CDR3: CASSLVAGSGANVLTF
DNA: TGTGCCAGCAGCTTAGTGGCTGGCTCTGGGGCCAACGTCCTGACTTTC

J: TRBJ1-1
size: -
V: TRBV7-9
D: TRBD1
CDR3: CASSAPRDRGQTEAFF
DNA: TGTGCCAGCAGCGCCCCCCGGGACAGGGGGCAAACTGAAGCTTTCTTT

J: TRBJ1-1
size: -
V: TRBV18
D: -
CDR3: CASSPQKRSEAFF
DNA: TGTGCCAGCTCACCCCAGAAGAGGAGTGAAGCTTTCTTT

J: TRBJ1-3
size: -
V: TRBV4-1
D: -
CDR3: CASSQGLAGGNTIYF
DNA: TGCGCCAGCAGCCAAGGTTTGGCTGGCGGAAACACCATATATTTT

J: TRBJ1-5
size: -
V: TRBV19
D: -
CDR3: CASSSPFRQAYSNQPQHF
DNA: TGTGCCAGTAGTTCCCCCTTCCGACAGGCCTATAGCAATCAGCCCCAGCATTTT

J: TRBJ1-1
size: -
V: TRBV10-3
D: -
CDR3: CAISSGGSTEAFF
DNA: TGTGCCATCAGTAGCGGGGGTAGCACTGAAGCTTTCTTT

J: TRBJ1-4
size: -
V: TRBV28
D: -
CDR3: CASSPGDNEKLFF
DNA: TGTGCCAGCAGTCCCGGGGATAATGAAAAACTGTTTTTT

J: TRBJ2-5
size: -
V: TRBV6-6
D: -
CDR3: CATNQGLETQYF
DNA: TGTGCCACCAATCAGGGGTTGGAGACCCAGTACTTC

J: TRBJ1-6
size: -
V: TRBV2
D: TRBD1
CDR3: CASSEGGQGARPLHF
DNA: TGTGCCAGCAGTGAAGGGGGACAGGGGGCGCGGCCCCTCCACTTT

J: TRBJ2-1
size: -
V: TRBV6-1
D: TRBD2
CDR3: CASSELISGWSYNEQFF
DNA: TGTGCCAGCAGTGAATTGATTAGCGGGTGGTCCTACAATGAGCAGTTCTTC

J: TRBJ2-5
size: -
V: TRBV2
D: TRBD2
CDR3: CASSESPGLAGNQETQYF
DNA: TGTGCCAGCAGTGAATCCCCGGGACTAGCGGGGAACCAAGAGACCCAGTACTTC

J: TRBJ2-5
size: -
V: TRBV10-1
D: TRBD2
CDR3: CASSRTSGRTETQYF
DNA: TGCGCCAGCAGTCGGACTAGCGGGAGAACGGAGACCCAGTACTTC

J: TRBJ1-1
size: few
V: TRBV7-9
D: TRBD1
CDR3: CASSLGGQGEAFF
DNA: TGTGCCAGCAGCTTAGGGGGACAGGGTGAAGCTTTCTTT

J: TRBJ2-3
size: -
V: TRBV6-1
D: TRBD1
CDR3: CASSEQGAFDTQYF
DNA: TGTGCCAGCAGTGAACAGGGGGCTTTTGATACGCAGTATTTT

J: TRBJ2-3
size: -
V: TRBV6-4
D: -
CDR3: CASSDSWGTHTDTQYF
DNA: TGTGCCAGCAGTGACTCCTGGGGGACTCACACAGATACGCAGTATTTT

J: TRBJ2-3
size: once
V: TRBV18
D: -
CDR3: CASSPFTSTDTQYF
DNA: TGTGCCAGCTCACCTTTTACTAGCACAGATACGCAGTATTTT

J: TRBJ2-1
size: few
V: TRBV11-2
D: TRBD2
CDR3: CASSSSSGSSYNEQFF
DNA: TGTGCCAGCAGCTCTTCTAGCGGGAGCTCCTACAATGAGCAGTTCTTC

J: TRBJ1-5
size: -
V: TRBV4-1
D: -
CDR3: CASSLTPHSNQPQHF
DNA: TGCGCCAGCAGCCTGACACCCCATAGCAATCAGCCCCAGCATTTT

J: TRBJ2-1
size: -
V: TRBV6-1
D: TRBD2
CDR3: CASNRTSGVYNEQFF
DNA: TGTGCCAGCAACAGAACTAGCGGAGTTTACAATGAGCAGTTCTTC

J: TRBJ1-5
size: -
V: TRBV6-1
D: -
CDR3: CASSELGSGGQPQHF
DNA: TGTGCCAGCAGTGAGCTTGGCTCTGGGGGGCAGCCCCAGCATTTT

J: TRBJ2-7
size: -
V: TRBV5-1
D: TRBD1
CDR3: CASSLEGGAVLREQYF
DNA: TGCGCCAGCAGCTTGGAAGGGGGCGCAGTACTTAGGGAGCAGTACTTC

J: TRBJ2-1
size: -
V: TRBV5-1
D: TRBD2
CDR3: CASSLEGGRAEQFF
DNA: TGCGCCAGCAGCTTGGAAGGCGGGAGGGCGGAGCAGTTCTTC

J: TRBJ2-1
size: -
V: TRBV13
D: TRBD2
CDR3: CASSFHGALAGAGYNEQFF
DNA: TGTGCCAGCAGCTTTCACGGGGCCCTAGCGGGAGCAGGTTACAATGAGCAGTTCTTC

J: TRBJ2-7
size: once
V: TRBV5-6
D: -
CDR3: CASSSKTGSFTTYEQYF
DNA: TGTGCCAGCAGCTCGAAAACGGGGTCTTTTACAACCTACGAGCAGTACTTC

J: TRBJ2-7
size: -
V: TRBV29-1
D: -
CDR3: CSVDQGQGSYEQYF
DNA: TGCAGCGTTGACCAAGGCCAGGGCTCCTACGAGCAGTACTTC

J: TRBJ1-6
size: -
V: TRBV7-8
D: -
CDR3: CASSLAYRDSPLHF
DNA: TGTGCCAGCAGCTTAGCTTACAGGGATTCACCCCTCCACTTT

J: TRBJ2-7
size: -
V: TRBV5-6
D: -
CDR3: CASSSPPYEQYF
DNA: TGTGCCAGCAGCTCCCCCCCGTACGAGCAGTACTTC